These 21 T cell receptor beta chains share one sample of origin, sequenced in a study of shared clonotypes between healthy human individuals. Assay: immunoSEQ multiplex PCR; the TCRdb copy retains only in-frame clones and omits some. The table lists approximately 2.1 million clones, over 90% of them singletons. The sequenced sample consisted of naive CD4+ T cells from PBMCs. Stated subset: CD45RA+ positively selected. Receptors originate from a young man in good health. Some clones in this sample may be carry-over from other donors' samples.

The V and J genes are TRBV9 and TRBJ2-1, with D tentatively TRBD2 (5 bases). The CDR3 is 15 residues long. CDR1 and CDR2 (germline): SGDLS, YYNGEE. Trimming took 0 bases from V and 8 from J, leaving 15 bases between them. The CDR3: CASSVGPGERDEQFF. In DNA form, the CDR3 reads TGTGCCAGCAGCGTAGGACCCGGGGAACGGGATGAGCAGTTCTTC.

The chain uses TRBV30 and TRBJ2-4; D not certain. Germline V lookup: CDR1 GTSNPN, CDR2 SVGIG (reference sequence). The CDR3 has 12 amino acids. V was cut by 2 bases and J by 2 bases, with 4 bases left in between. The CDR3 sequence: CAWSTPKNIQYF. The CDR3 coding sequence is TGTGCCTGGAGTACCCCCAAAAACATTCAGTACTTC.

This chain connects TRBV18 to TRBJ2-7; 8 bases are shared with TRBD1. This CDR3 spans 13 amino acids. In germline, CDR1 is KGHSH, CDR2 LQKENI. V lost 3 bases and J lost 6; bases outside the gene matches: 4. The CDR3 protein is CASSPRDRSEQYF. CDR3 bases: TGTGCCAGCTCACCCCGGGACAGGTCCGAGCAGTACTTC.

The chain recombines TRBV4-3 with TRBJ2-1, with 8 bases identical to TRBD1. This CDR3 has 16 amino acids. CDR1 LGHNA and CDR2 YSLEER come from the germline V gene. The ends lost 5 bases at V and 0 bases at J; junction bases unmatched: 6. In nucleotides, the CDR3 is TGCGCCAGCAGCAGGCGGACAGGGCCCTCCTACAATGAGCAGTTCTTC. This translates into CASSRRTGPSYNEQFF.

The rearrangement links TRBV10-3 to TRBJ2-7, with 10 bases fitting TRBD2. Unmatched junction bases numbered 7, after V lost 6 bases and J lost 2 bases. The CDR3 sequence is 15 residues long. Germline lookup yields CDR1 ENHRY and CDR2 SYGVKD. CDR3 protein: CAIRYPSGGTYEQYF. In nucleotides, the CDR3 is TGTGCCATCAGATACCCTAGCGGGGGAACCTACGAGCAGTACTTC.

This clone was detected only once. The genes are TRBV7-3 and TRBJ1-5; D is undetermined. Per the germline V gene, CDR1 is SGHTA and CDR2 is FQGTGA. The CDR3 totals 13 residues. V lost 1 base and J lost 3, with 4 bases in between. CDR3 bases: TGTGCCAGCAGCTTAAACCCCAATCAGCCCCAGCATTTT. It codes for CASSLNPNQPQHF.

This chain connects TRBV30 to TRBJ2-1, with 7 bases lining up with TRBD2. V was clipped by 5 bases and J by 6 bases; unmatched bases: 13. This CDR3 contains 15 residues. The germline CDR1 and CDR2 sequences are GTSNPN and SVGIG (reference sequence). CDR3 sequence reads: CAWGGVTSFLNEQFF. Here the CDR3 DNA reads TGTGCCTGGGGGGGGGTTACTAGCTTTCTCAATGAGCAGTTCTTC. Full variable domain (rest looked up from reference TRBV30 and TRBJ2-1): SQTIHQWPATLVQPVGSPLSLECTVEGTSNPNLYWYRQAAGRGLQLLFYSVGIGQISSEVPQNLSASRPQDRQFILSSKKLLLSDSGFYLCAWGGVTSFLNEQFFGPGTRLTVL.

The genes are TRBV7-2 and TRBJ2-5; 9 bases align to TRBD1. Germline V CDR1 and CDR2: SGHTA, FQGNSA. This CDR3 is 14 amino acids long. With 8 bases clipped from V and 5 bases from J, the junction kept 9 bases outside the gene matches. CDR3 protein: CASARDRAWETQYF. CDR3 nucleotide sequence: TGTGCCAGCGCTCGGGACAGGGCGTGGGAGACCCAGTACTTC.

The rearrangement uses TRBV5-6 and TRBJ2-7; unclear D gene. The length of the CDR3 is 13 residues. The V end was cut by 1 base, the J end by 3 bases, with 8 bases between. Germline V gene lookup returns CDR1 SGHDT and CDR2 YYEEEE. The CDR3 loop reads CASSLFKGYEQYF. The CDR3 coding sequence is TGTGCCAGCAGCTTGTTTAAGGGCTACGAGCAGTACTTC. The full variable domain, rest sourced from reference TRBV5-6 and TRBJ2-7, is DAGVTQSPTHLIKTRGQQVTLRCSPKSGHDTVSWYQQALGQGPQFIFQYYEEEERQRGNFPDRFSGHQFPNYSSELNVNALLLGDSALYLCASSLFKGYEQYFGPGTRLTVT.

The rearrangement joins TRBV14 to TRBJ2-3; 9 bases line up with TRBD1. Germline loops: CDR1 SGHDN, CDR2 FVKESK. The CDR3 covers 17 residues. J gave up 5 bases and V 3 bases, and 12 bases lay outside the gene matches. CDR3 in DNA: TGTGCCAGCAGCCACCCCGATACAGGGACAGGGAGAGATACGCAGTATTTT. Its protein is CASSHPDTGTGRDTQYF.

This clone came up once. CDR3 sequence reads: CASKHRGLEGEKLFF. The CDR3 coding sequence is TGTGCCAGCAAGCACAGGGGGTTAGAGGGTGAAAAACTGTTTTTT. J is TRBJ1-4 and V is TRBV6-5; the match to TRBD1 covers 8 bases. The V and J ends lost 7 bases and 7 bases, in that order; junction bases with no gene match: 11. This CDR3 is 15 amino acids long. Germline-derived CDR1 and CDR2 are MNHEY and SVGAGI.

This clone was seen once. This sequence joins TRBV27 and TRBJ2-1; D remains unclear. CDR1 and CDR2 (germline): MNHEY, SMNVEV (reference sequence). V gave up 2 bases and J gave up 2 bases, with 7 bases separating them. There are 14 residues in the CDR3. The CDR3 protein is CASSLGRAYNEQFF. CDR3 coding DNA: TGTGCCAGCAGTTTAGGTCGAGCCTACAATGAGCAGTTCTTC.

The chain has TRBV10-3 and TRBJ2-5, with 15 bases fitting TRBD2. J was trimmed by 5 bases and V by 6 bases; bases with no gene match: 19. This CDR3 spans 20 amino acids. Looked up from germline, CDR1 is ENHRY and CDR2 is SYGVKD. CDR3: CAISAFPGLAGGGRKETQYF. Here the CDR3 DNA reads TGTGCCATCAGCGCCTTCCCGGGACTAGCGGGAGGCGGACGAAAGGAGACCCAGTACTTC.

The rearrangement joins TRBV28 to TRBJ2-1; TRBD1 matches 7 bases. The CDR3 is made up of 15 amino acids. Germline V gives CDR1 MDHEN, CDR2 SYDVKM. V dropped 3 bases and J dropped 2; count of bases not matched to a gene: 4. The CDR3: CASSFPGQTYNEQFF. The CDR3 DNA sequence: TGTGCCAGCAGTTTTCCGGGACAGACCTACAATGAGCAGTTCTTC.

This chain connects TRBV19 to TRBJ1-1; D not resolved. CDR3 length equals 12 residues. From germline, CDR1 is LNHDA and CDR2 SQIVND (reference sequence). Trimming stripped 3 bases from V and 10 bases from J, with 12 bases between. The CDR3 region has the DNA TGTGCCAGTAGTATTAAGGGCACAAGAGCTTTCTTT. Translated: CASSIKGTRAFF.

The gene calls are TRBV19 and TRBJ1-1, with D hard to call. The CDR3 consists of 14 residues. Germline V gives CDR1 LNHDA, CDR2 SQIVND (reference sequence). Trimming took off 3 bases at V and 1 base at J, with 9 bases between the two ends. CDR3 sequence (DNA): TGTGCCAGTAGTATCCGAAACGGGAACACTGAAGCTTTCTTT. Its translation is CASSIRNGNTEAFF.

V and J are TRBV7-3 and TRBJ1-2; maybe TRBD1 (5 bases). The CDR3 covers 13 residues. Trimming cost V 3 bases and J 8 bases, with 13 bases left between them. CDR1 SGHTA and CDR2 FQGTGA come from the germline V gene. DNA of the CDR3: TGTGCCAGCAGCTTCTTGGGGCAAGGGGGCTACACCTTC. It translates to CASSFLGQGGYTF.

As regards this clone: Other DNA sequences in the same sample also yield this CDR3. This chain links TRBV6-5 with TRBJ2-7; no reliable D call. The CDR3 consists of 11 residues. Germline V gives CDR1 MNHEY, CDR2 SVGAGI. Trimming took 4 bases from V and 6 from J, leaving 7 bases between them. In DNA, the CDR3 is TGTGCCAGCAGTTTGGGTGGCGAGCAGTACTTC. Translating gives CASSLGGEQYF.

This chain uses TRBV5-1 with TRBJ2-2, with D perhaps matching TRBD1 (5 bases). With 4 bases removed from V and 0 bases from J, the gap between germline ends came to 13 bases. The CDR3 runs 16 residues. Germline V CDR1 and CDR2: SGHRS, YFSETQ. The CDR3 DNA reads TGCGCCAGCAGCCCACCCGCAGGGACGAACACCGGGGAGCTGTTTTTT. Amino acids: CASSPPAGTNTGELFF.

The gene calls are TRBV2 and TRBJ1-5; 10 bases fit TRBD1. CDR3 length: 15 residues. The germline V gene has CDR1 SNHLY and CDR2 FYNNEI. Germline trimming cut 8 bases from V and 6 bases from J; bases unmatched to any gene: 10. In DNA, the CDR3 is TGTGCCAGCCGGAGGGACAGGGGCGTTGGTCAGCCCCAGCATTTT. Its protein product is CASRRDRGVGQPQHF.

The rearrangement joins TRBV27 to TRBJ2-3; no firm D call. CDR3 length: 15 residues. CDR1 is MNHEY, CDR2 SMNVEV, per germline (reference sequence). V dropped 6 bases and J dropped 0 bases, with 13 bases sitting between them. CDR3 loop: CASSTFGPSTDTQYF. The CDR3, as DNA: TGTGCCAGCAGCACCTTTGGGCCCAGCACAGATACGCAGTATTTT.